The 17 T cell receptor beta chains presented below share a single source sample, sequenced in a study of human T cells and chemical hapten exposure. TCRdb reanalysed the RACE reads using MiXCR and keeps one entry per CDR3 protein. The sample has more than 250,000 distinct CDR3 sequences; 8.6% are singletons. Sample time point: pre-sensitization, week 0. The treatment was: therapeutic diphenylcyclopropenone sensitization with weekly scalp DPC. This specimen was whole blood, taken in connection with sensitization to the hapten diphenylcyclopropenone (DPC). These receptors were obtained from a middle-aged woman with alopecia areata. Some clones in this sample may be carry-over from other donors' samples.

In this sample, this clonotype turned up a few times. The chain is built from TRBV5-5 and TRBJ2-1; 7 nucleotides align to TRBD2. Losses at the gene ends were 4 bases for V and 5 bases for J; bases not matched to a gene: 21. Germline V CDR1 and CDR2: SGHKS, YYEKEE (reference sequence). This CDR3 has 19 amino acids. The CDR3 reads CASSGGAGSTLARHNEQFF. In DNA form, the CDR3 reads TGTGCCAGCAGCGGTGGAGCGGGATCCACTCTTGCCCGACACAATGAGCAGTTCTTC.

The V and J genes are TRBV6-2 or TRBV6-3 and TRBJ1-6; perhaps TRBD1 as D (5 bases). V was trimmed by 4 bases and J by 8 bases, leaving 15 bases between them. CDR3 length equals 15 residues. CDR1 and CDR2 (germline): MNHEY, SVGEGT. CDR3 nucleotides: TGTGCCAGCAGTTTTCGGGACCGCGGAGATTCACCCCTCCACTTT. Residues: CASSFRDRGDSPLHF.

This clonotype was picked up a small number of times. The chain uses TRBV5-1 and TRBJ2-3; D unclear. Per the germline V gene, CDR1 is SGHRS and CDR2 is YFSETQ. Trimming shortened V by 3 bases and J by 4 bases, and 12 bases separated the two germline ends. This CDR3 comprises 14 residues. The CDR3: CASSSVFGPDTQYF. DNA of the CDR3: TGCGCCAGCAGCTCAGTCTTCGGACCAGATACGCAGTATTTT.

V usage is TRBV12-3 or TRBV12-4 and J usage is TRBJ2-2, with 10 bases aligning to TRBD2. This CDR3 region has 16 residues. The junction had 4 bases not matched to a gene; V was cut back by 6 bases and J by 0 bases. The CDR3 here is CASRPGLAANTGELFF. The CDR3 DNA reads TGTGCCAGCAGACCAGGACTAGCGGCGAACACCGGGGAGCTGTTTTTT.

The sample holds many counts of this clonotype. This sequence joins TRBV6-2 or TRBV6-3 and TRBJ2-7, with 7 bases lining up with TRBD1. Per the germline V gene, CDR1 is MNHEY and CDR2 is SVGEGT. Trimming at V came to 7 bases and at J to 1 base, leaving 10 bases not matched to a gene. The CDR3 is 15 amino acids. The CDR3 spells CASISRQGRSYEQYF. The CDR3 nucleotides are TGTGCCAGCATCAGTCGACAGGGTCGATCCTACGAGCAGTACTTC.

The J gene is TRBJ2-5, the V gene TRBV12-3 or TRBV12-4, with 7 bases matching TRBD1. The CDR3 spans 16 residues. Trimming cost V 8 bases and J 4 bases; bases outside gene matches: 16. The CDR3 region is CASLRRPGQTLETQYF. In DNA form, the CDR3 reads TGTGCCAGCCTTAGACGCCCGGGACAGACGTTAGAGACCCAGTACTTC.

This clonotype was seen a few times. The chain is built from TRBV5-1 and TRBJ1-1, with D maybe TRBD1 (5 bases). The CDR3 length is 16 residues. V was cut by 3 bases and J by 1 base, with 16 bases left in between. Germline V gene data show CDR1 as SGHRS and CDR2 as YFSETQ. The CDR3 DNA sequence: TGCGCCAGCAGCTCTACTCCGGGACGGAAGAACACTGAAGCTTTCTTT. Its protein product is CASSSTPGRKNTEAFF.

This rearrangement joins TRBV20-1 to TRBJ2-7; the D call may be TRBD1 or TRBD2 (6 bases each). With 6 bases removed from V and 3 bases from J, the gap between germline ends came to 12 bases. CDR1 and CDR2 (germline): DFQATT, SNEGSKA (reference sequence). There are 12 residues in the CDR3. The CDR3 DNA reads as TGCAGTGCCGCGGGACACCTCTACGAGCAGTACTTC. As protein: CSAAGHLYEQYF.

The genes are TRBV10-3 and TRBJ2-7, with 14 bases aligning to TRBD2. J gave up 9 bases and V 5 bases, and 6 bases lay outside the gene matches. The CDR3 has 14 amino acids. Germline loops: CDR1 ENHRY, CDR2 SYGVKD. The CDR3 is CAISNGLAGGWQYF. DNA for the CDR3: TGTGCCATCAGTAACGGACTAGCGGGAGGCTGGCAGTACTTC.

The genes are TRBV28 and TRBJ2-5; possibly TRBD1 for D (6 bases). The germline V gene encodes CDR1 MDHEN and CDR2 SYDVKM. The CDR3 runs to 13 residues. V gave up 4 bases and J gave up 7 bases, with 13 bases separating them. The CDR3 protein is CASSSHVGGTQYF. CDR3 nucleotide sequence: TGTGCCAGCAGTTCTCATGTAGGGGGGACCCAGTACTTC.

The sample holds a few counts of this clonotype. The chain couples TRBV29-1 to TRBJ2-5; 8 nucleotides match TRBD2. In germline, CDR1 is SQVTM, CDR2 ANQGSEA. This CDR3 is 16 amino acids long. V was pared by 5 bases and J by 4 bases, with 15 bases of the junction left unmatched. This chain's CDR3 is CSVQLGLSGRSETQYF. The CDR3 region has the DNA TGCAGCGTTCAATTAGGGTTGAGCGGGAGATCAGAGACCCAGTACTTC.

The chain employs TRBV4-2 and TRBJ1-1; D not resolved. Trimming cost V 4 bases and J 3 bases, with 12 bases left between them. The CDR3 contains 14 residues. Germline assignment: CDR1 LGHNA and CDR2 YNFKEQ. This CDR3 is CASSPVGRDTEAFF. CDR3 bases: TGTGCCAGCAGCCCCGTGGGGAGGGACACTGAAGCTTTCTTT.

There are a few counts of this clonotype. The rearrangement uses TRBV7-2 and TRBJ2-5, with 9 nucleotides matching TRBD1. The CDR3 has 14 amino acids. Germline V gene sequence: CDR1 SGHTA, CDR2 FQGNSA. Unmatched junction bases numbered 6, after V lost 5 bases and J lost 5 bases. CDR3 region: CASSIGTGKETQYF. The CDR3 region has the DNA TGTGCCAGCAGCATTGGGACAGGGAAGGAGACCCAGTACTTC.

This clonotype was found many times. The chain joins TRBV7-9 to TRBJ1-4; D is undetermined. This CDR3 spans 14 amino acids. V dropped 1 base and J dropped 6 bases, with 9 bases sitting between them. Per the germline V gene, CDR1 is SEHNR and CDR2 is FQNEAQ (reference sequence). The CDR3 sequence is CASSLGRRYEKLFF. CDR3 nucleotide sequence: TGTGCCAGCAGCTTAGGACGGCGATATGAAAAACTGTTTTTT.

This clonotype has a handful of counts. V is TRBV30 and J is TRBJ1-4; no clear D. The CDR3 spans 13 residues. The V gene's germline CDR1 is GTSNPN and CDR2 SVGIG (reference sequence). V lost 2 bases, J lost 7 bases, and 11 bases lay in between. DNA for the CDR3: TGTGCCTGGAGTAGTGGGGTGCCTGAAAAACTGTTTTTT. This encodes CAWSSGVPEKLFF.

This clonotype was found many times. The chain links TRBV30 to TRBJ1-5; D perhaps matches TRBD1 (5 bases). Germline CDR1 reads GTSNPN; CDR2 reads SVGIG (reference sequence). Deletions cut 3 bases from V and 6 bases from J, with 15 bases between. This CDR3 spans 14 amino acids. The chain's CDR3 is CAWRGPSMSQPQHF. CDR3 nucleotide sequence: TGTGCCTGGAGGGGGCCTTCGATGAGTCAGCCCCAGCATTTT.

The chain has TRBV11-1 and TRBJ2-5; D tentatively fits TRBD1 or TRBD2 (6 bases each). The CDR3 has 14 residues. Germline CDR1 is SGHAT and CDR2 is FQDESV (reference sequence). V was pared by 5 bases and J by 1 base, with 11 bases between. Here the CDR3 reads CASSKGDFQETQYF. CDR3 DNA: TGTGCCAGCAGCAAGGGGGACTTCCAAGAGACCCAGTACTTC.